The 29 T cell receptor beta chains in this list originate from one sample, sequenced in a study of OX40 agonist ivuxolimab in advanced cancers. TCRdb keeps only in-frame clones here, not all; method: immunoSEQ multiplex PCR. The sample yields 40,000 to 45,000 clones, more than 70% seen once. The input for sequencing was CD4+ or CD8+ T cells sorted from blood, taken in a trial of the OX40 agonist ivuxolimab. Receptors originate from an adult with an advanced solid tumor such as melanoma, head and neck, liver or kidney cancer.

This clone was counted once. V gene TRBV2 combines with J gene TRBJ2-3, with TRBD1 matching 8 bases. The CDR3 spans 15 residues. Germline trimming cut 7 bases from V and 4 bases from J; bases unmatched to any gene: 10. Germline-derived CDR1 and CDR2 are SNHLY and FYNNEI. This chain's CDR3 is CASTRTGGTADTQYF. The CDR3 coding sequence is TGTGCCAGCACGCGAACAGGGGGAACTGCAGATACGCAGTATTTT.

The chain recombines TRBV9 with TRBJ2-1; D is ambiguous. Trimming took 0 bases from V and 9 from J, leaving 7 bases between them. This CDR3 contains 12 residues. Looked up from germline, CDR1 is SGDLS and CDR2 is YYNGEE. DNA for the CDR3: TGTGCCAGCAGCGTAGGGGATACTGAGCAGTTCTTC. Residues: CASSVGDTEQFF.

This rearrangement joins TRBV5-6 to TRBJ1-3; D possibly corresponds to TRBD1 (5 bases). This CDR3 has 13 amino acids. V gave up 4 bases and J gave up 2 bases, with 7 bases separating them. Germline lookup yields CDR1 SGHDT and CDR2 YYEEEE. The CDR3 DNA reads TGTGCCAGCAGCCGACAGACTGGAAACACCATATATTTT. Translating gives CASSRQTGNTIYF. Drawing the rest from reference TRBV5-6 and TRBJ1-3, the complete variable domain is DAGVTQSPTHLIKTRGQQVTLRCSPKSGHDTVSWYQQALGQGPQFIFQYYEEEERQRGNFPDRFSGHQFPNYSSELNVNALLLGDSALYLCASSRQTGNTIYFGEGSWLTVV.

There are a few counts of this clone. The V gene is TRBV7-9, the J gene TRBJ2-7, with a possible D match to TRBD1 (7 bases). Germline V gives CDR1 SEHNR, CDR2 FQNEAQ (reference sequence). This CDR3 comprises 15 residues. V was trimmed by 5 bases and J by 6 bases, leaving 20 bases between them. This CDR3 is CASSRGTVRASEQYF. In DNA, the CDR3 is TGTGCCAGCAGCCGGGGGACAGTTCGAGCAAGCGAGCAGTACTTC.

The V gene is TRBV2, the J gene TRBJ1-5; D is uncertain. The V end lost 6 bases, the J end lost 13 bases, and 13 bases lay between the germline ends. Germline V gene sequence: CDR1 SNHLY, CDR2 FYNNEI. The CDR3 covers 11 residues. The CDR3 DNA reads TGTGCCAGCAGCAACAGAAATCGACAGCATTTT. It is translated as CASSNRNRQHF.

The chain carries TRBV7-2 and TRBJ2-2; the match to TRBD2 covers 11 bases. CDR3 length: 15 residues. V was pared by 3 bases and J by 4 bases, with 1 base of the junction left unmatched. CDR1 is SGHTA and CDR2 is FQGNSA in the germline V gene. The CDR3 sequence: CASSFSGRGTGELFF. In nucleotides, the CDR3 is TGTGCCAGCAGCTTTAGCGGGAGGGGCACCGGGGAGCTGTTTTTT.

The rearrangement links TRBV5-4 to TRBJ2-2; 10 nucleotides line up with TRBD1. Germline CDR1 is SGHNT and CDR2 is YYREEE (reference sequence). V shed 5 bases and J 6 bases; nucleotides not matched to a gene: 4. The length of the CDR3 is 14 residues. The CDR3 reads CASSSGTGAGELFF. The CDR3, as DNA: TGTGCCAGCAGTTCCGGGACAGGGGCCGGGGAGCTGTTTTTT.

The chain has TRBV28 and TRBJ1-1; D is unresolved. Germline-derived CDR1 and CDR2 are MDHEN and SYDVKM. The CDR3 is 13 residues long. V lost 6 bases and J 7 bases, leaving 15 bases between the germline ends. In DNA form, the CDR3 reads TGTGCCAGCAGCAACGACCCTTTAGTTGAAGCTTTCTTT. It translates to CASSNDPLVEAFF.

The rearrangement uses TRBV19 and TRBJ2-3; the D gene is possibly TRBD1 (5 bases). The CDR3 has 14 residues. Trimming stripped 8 bases from V and 2 bases from J, with 14 bases between. CDR1 LNHDA and CDR2 SQIVND come from the germline V gene (reference sequence). Here the CDR3 DNA reads TGTGCCAGTCAAGACAGATCCCTCACAGATACGCAGTATTTT. Protein sequence: CASQDRSLTDTQYF.

The chain recombines TRBV5-6 with TRBJ1-1; D is perhaps TRBD1 (6 bases). The CDR3 runs to 16 residues. V lost 3 bases to trimming and J lost 0 bases, with 15 bases between them. Germline V CDR1 and CDR2: SGHDT, YYEEEE. The CDR3 sequence: CASSWDTGQLNTEAFF. In DNA form, the CDR3 reads TGTGCCAGCAGCTGGGACACCGGACAATTGAACACTGAAGCTTTCTTT. Drawing the rest from reference TRBV5-6 and TRBJ1-1, the complete variable domain is DAGVTQSPTHLIKTRGQQVTLRCSPKSGHDTVSWYQQALGQGPQFIFQYYEEEERQRGNFPDRFSGHQFPNYSSELNVNALLLGDSALYLCASSWDTGQLNTEAFFGQGTRLTVV.

V gene TRBV6-5 combines with J gene TRBJ2-7; 9 bases agree with TRBD2. In germline, CDR1 is MNHEY, CDR2 SVGAGI. The CDR3 is 13 residues long. The V segment lost 7 bases and the J segment 2 bases; nucleotides outside the gene matches: 3. In DNA, the CDR3 is TGTGCCAGCACCCTAGCGGGAACCTACGAGCAGTACTTC. It is translated as CASTLAGTYEQYF.

V gene TRBV2 combines with J gene TRBJ1-1; D remains unclear. The CDR3 covers 13 residues. CDR1 is SNHLY and CDR2 is FYNNEI in the germline V gene. V was cut by 1 base and J by 7 bases, with 10 bases left in between. CDR3 nucleotides: TGTGCCAGCAGTGAAGTAGGACCTAGTGAAGCTTTCTTT. Its translation is CASSEVGPSEAFF.

CDR3: CASSKCSGRAWEQFF. For the CDR3, the DNA is TGTGCCAGCAGCAAGTGCAGCGGGAGGGCCTGGGAGCAGTTCTTC. The chain carries TRBV21-1 and TRBJ2-1; the D segment call TRBD2 is taken from the table without a DNA check. TRBV21-1 is designated a pseudogene. The CDR3 extends over 15 amino acids.

On this clone: This specimen includes other DNA sequences encoding the same CDR3. This chain connects TRBV12-2 to TRBJ1-5. TRBV12-2 is listed as a pseudogene. This CDR3 is built from 18 residues. The CDR3 DNA is TGTGCAAGTCGCTTAGCTCGGCAGGGGGGGGCGGGCAATCAGCCCCAGCATTTT. It encodes CASRLARQGGAGNQPQHF.

This clone came up once. The chain carries TRBV5-1 and TRBJ1-5; no reliable D call. The CDR3 is made up of 13 amino acids. V dropped 0 bases and J dropped 4 bases, with 5 bases sitting between them. The V gene's germline CDR1 is SGHRS and CDR2 YFSETQ. The CDR3 coding sequence is TGCGCCAGCAGCTTGGGTATAAATCAGCCCCAGCATTTT. This encodes CASSLGINQPQHF.

This chain uses TRBV20-1 with TRBJ2-7; D remains unclear. V gave up 8 bases and J gave up 6 bases, with 11 bases separating them. Looked up from germline, CDR1 is DFQATT and CDR2 is SNEGSKA (reference sequence). The CDR3 has 10 amino acids. CDR3 sequence (DNA): TGCAGTTGTAGGGTCGGCGAGCAGTACTTC. It is translated as CSCRVGEQYF.

The chain is built from TRBV21-1 and TRBJ2-1; TRBD1 is the table's D call and was not checked against the DNA. TRBV21-1 is a documented pseudogene. The CDR3 covers 15 residues. CDR3 in DNA: TGTGCCAGCAGCAGCGACAGGGGCAGAGGGGGCGTGCAGTTCTTC. As protein: CASSSDRGRGGVQFF.

The chain links TRBV28 to TRBJ2-5; possibly TRBD2 for D (7 bases). Germline V gives CDR1 MDHEN, CDR2 SYDVKM. V lost 5 bases, J lost 8 bases, and 18 bases lay in between. CDR3 length: 14 residues. CDR3 sequence (DNA): TGTGCCAGCAGTGGGGGGGCCTCCCCTGTCACCCAGTACTTC. This translates into CASSGGASPVTQYF.

This chain connects TRBV29-1 to TRBJ2-1; no definite D call. The length of the CDR3 is 11 residues. CDR1 and CDR2 (germline): SQVTM, ANQGSEA. The V end was cut by 4 bases, the J end by 4 bases, with 5 bases between. In DNA, the CDR3 is TGCAGCGTTGCCCATTACAATGAGCAGTTCTTC. Its protein is CSVAHYNEQFF.

The V gene is TRBV28, the J gene TRBJ2-5, with D perhaps assigned TRBD1 or TRBD2 (5 bases each). CDR1 and CDR2 from the germline V gene are MDHEN and SYDVKM. Trimming removed 4 bases from V and 4 bases from J, with 19 bases in between. There are 16 residues in the CDR3. CDR3 loop: CASSSFGTAGRETQYF. The CDR3 DNA reads as TGTGCCAGCAGTTCCTTCGGGACCGCAGGGAGAGAGACCCAGTACTTC.

Only a few counts were recorded for this clone. The chain links TRBV7-3 to TRBJ1-1; the D is unclear. Looked up from germline, CDR1 is SGHTA and CDR2 is FQGTGA. The V and J ends lost 0 bases and 0 bases respectively, with 2 bases between them. The CDR3 has 13 residues. DNA of the CDR3: TGTGCCAGCAGCTTAACTGTGAACACTGAAGCTTTCTTT. Translating it yields CASSLTVNTEAFF.

The genes are TRBV2 and TRBJ1-2; tentatively, D is TRBD1 (5 bases). The V end was cut by 5 bases, the J end by 7 bases, with 14 bases between. This CDR3 spans 13 amino acids. Germline loops: CDR1 SNHLY, CDR2 FYNNEI. Here the CDR3 reads CASSTTDGGGYTF. The DNA for the CDR3 is TGTGCCAGCAGTACTACCGACGGGGGTGGCTACACCTTC.

The chain uses TRBV27 and TRBJ2-5, with a possible D match to TRBD2 (5 bases). Trimming removed 8 bases from V and 5 bases from J, with 18 bases in between. Per the germline V gene, CDR1 is MNHEY and CDR2 is SMNVEV (reference sequence). The CDR3 loop spans 14 amino acids. For the CDR3, the DNA is TGTGCCAGCCGGAATCTGGGAGCGTCTGAGACCCAGTACTTC. The encoded protein is CASRNLGASETQYF.

The chain uses TRBV2 and TRBJ2-1; no clear D. V lost 7 bases to trimming and J lost 10 bases, with 14 bases between them. Germline V lookup: CDR1 SNHLY, CDR2 FYNNEI. CDR3 size: 12 residues. CDR3 sequence (DNA): TGTGCCAGCAAGGGCCTAGTGGGGGAGCAGTTCTTC. This codes for CASKGLVGEQFF.

The chain uses TRBV9 and TRBJ2-7, with 8 bases that match TRBD1. Trimming removed 6 bases from V and 2 bases from J; junction bases left unmatched: 7. From germline, CDR1 is SGDLS and CDR2 YYNGEE. This CDR3 contains 14 residues. The CDR3 coding sequence is TGTGCCAGCACCCGGACAGGGAACGCCTACGAGCAGTACTTC. Translating it yields CASTRTGNAYEQYF.

The chain uses TRBV5-4 and TRBJ2-1, with D possibly called TRBD1 or TRBD2 (5 bases each). The CDR3 has 19 amino acids. Germline CDR1 and CDR2: SGHNT and YYREEE (reference sequence). Trimming stripped 3 bases from V and 0 bases from J, with 22 bases between. This CDR3 is CASSWGTVGPLSSYNEQFF. The CDR3 nucleotides are TGTGCCAGCAGCTGGGGGACCGTGGGTCCGCTAAGCTCCTACAATGAGCAGTTCTTC.

The rearrangement joins TRBV10-2 to TRBJ1-4, with D possibly matching TRBD1 (6 bases). This CDR3 has 14 residues. Germline loops: CDR1 WSHSY, CDR2 SAAADI. V was clipped by 8 bases and J by 6 bases, with 16 bases between them. This CDR3 reads CASRGPRGDEKLFF. The CDR3 nucleotides are TGCGCCAGCCGAGGGCCCAGGGGCGATGAAAAACTGTTTTTT.

The chain joins TRBV13 to TRBJ1-2; D unclear. Germline loops: CDR1 PRHDT, CDR2 FYEKMQ (reference sequence). This CDR3 region has 13 residues. V lost 1 base and J lost 4, with 7 bases in between. For the CDR3, the DNA is TGTGCCAGCAGCTTAGTAGAGGTCTATGGCTACACCTTC. As protein: CASSLVEVYGYTF.

This sequence joins TRBV5-1 and TRBJ1-1; D is ambiguous. CDR1 is SGHRS and CDR2 is YFSETQ in the germline V gene. This CDR3 spans 13 amino acids. With 3 bases removed from V and 4 bases from J, the gap between germline ends came to 10 bases. The CDR3: CASSSAVGTEAFF. The CDR3 DNA is TGCGCCAGCAGCTCTGCGGTGGGCACTGAAGCTTTCTTT.